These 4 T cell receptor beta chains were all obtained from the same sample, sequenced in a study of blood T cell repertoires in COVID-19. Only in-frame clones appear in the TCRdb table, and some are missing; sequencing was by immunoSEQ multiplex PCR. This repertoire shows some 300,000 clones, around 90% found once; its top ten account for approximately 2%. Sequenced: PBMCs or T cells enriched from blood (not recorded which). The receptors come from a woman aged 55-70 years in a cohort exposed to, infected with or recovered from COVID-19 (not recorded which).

The CDR3 sequence is CASNQDRGGGYTF. The CDR3 DNA is TGTGCCAGCAACCAGGACAGGGGGGGAGGCTACACCTTC. The chain combines TRBV12-3 or TRBV12-4 with TRBJ1-2; 10 nucleotides align to TRBD1. This CDR3 is 13 amino acids long. V shed 7 bases, J shed 8 bases, and the junction held 7 bases outside the gene matches.

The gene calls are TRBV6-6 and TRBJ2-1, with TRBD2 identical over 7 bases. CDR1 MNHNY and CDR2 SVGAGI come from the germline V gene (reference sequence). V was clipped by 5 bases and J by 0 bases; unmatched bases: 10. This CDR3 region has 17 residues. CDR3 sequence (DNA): TGTGCCAGCAGTCTAATGTCTAGCGGTCGCTCCTACAATGAGCAGTTCTTC. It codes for CASSLMSSGRSYNEQFF.

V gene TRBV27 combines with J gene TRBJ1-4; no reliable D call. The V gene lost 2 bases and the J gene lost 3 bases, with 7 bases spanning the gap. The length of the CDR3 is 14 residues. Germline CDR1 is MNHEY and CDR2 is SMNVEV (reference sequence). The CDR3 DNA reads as TGTGCCAGCAGTTTAGGCCGGGCTAATGAAAAACTGTTTTTT. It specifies CASSLGRANEKLFF.

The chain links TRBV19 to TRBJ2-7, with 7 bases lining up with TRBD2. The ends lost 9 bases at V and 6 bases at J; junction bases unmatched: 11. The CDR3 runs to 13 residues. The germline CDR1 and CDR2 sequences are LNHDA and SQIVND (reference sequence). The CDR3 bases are TGTGCCAGCCCCCCCAGACTAGCATCCGAGCAGTACTTC. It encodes CASPPRLASEQYF.